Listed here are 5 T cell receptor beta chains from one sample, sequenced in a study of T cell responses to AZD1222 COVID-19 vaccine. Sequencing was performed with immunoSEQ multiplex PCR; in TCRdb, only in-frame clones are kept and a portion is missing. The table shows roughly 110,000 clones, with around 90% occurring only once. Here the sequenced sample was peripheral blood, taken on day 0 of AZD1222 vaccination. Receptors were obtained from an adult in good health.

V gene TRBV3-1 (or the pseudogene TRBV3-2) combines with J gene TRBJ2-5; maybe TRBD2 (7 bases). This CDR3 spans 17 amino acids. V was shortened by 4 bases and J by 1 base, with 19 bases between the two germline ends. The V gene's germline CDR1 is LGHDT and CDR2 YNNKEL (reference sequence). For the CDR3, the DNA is TGTGCCAGCAGCCTCGCTAGGGTGAGGGGGGGCCAAGAGACCCAGTACTTC. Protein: CASSLARVRGGQETQYF.

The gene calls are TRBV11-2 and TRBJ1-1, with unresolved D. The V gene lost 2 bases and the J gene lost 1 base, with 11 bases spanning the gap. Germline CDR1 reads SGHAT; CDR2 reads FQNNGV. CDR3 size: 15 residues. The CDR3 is CASSLYLRGNTEAFF. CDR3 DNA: TGTGCCAGCAGCTTATACCTACGGGGGAACACTGAAGCTTTCTTT.

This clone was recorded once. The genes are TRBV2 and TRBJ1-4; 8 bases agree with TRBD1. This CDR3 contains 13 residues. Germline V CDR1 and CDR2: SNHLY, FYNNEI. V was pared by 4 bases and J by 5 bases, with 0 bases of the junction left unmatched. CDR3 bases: TGTGCCAGCAGTGGACAGGGGAATGAAAAACTGTTTTTT. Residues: CASSGQGNEKLFF. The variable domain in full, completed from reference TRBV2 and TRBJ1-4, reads EPEVTQTPSHQVTQMGQEVILRCVPISNHLYFYWYRQILGQKVEFLVSFYNNEISEKSEIFDDQFSVERPDGSNFTLKIRSTKLEDSAMYFCASSGQGNEKLFFGSGTQLSVL.

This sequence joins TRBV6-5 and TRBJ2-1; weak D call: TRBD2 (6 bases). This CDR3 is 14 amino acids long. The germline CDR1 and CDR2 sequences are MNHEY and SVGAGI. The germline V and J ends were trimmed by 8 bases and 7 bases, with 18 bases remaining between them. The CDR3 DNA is TGTGCCAGCCGAGGAGGGAGAAAGGTTAATGAGCAGTTCTTC. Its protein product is CASRGGRKVNEQFF.

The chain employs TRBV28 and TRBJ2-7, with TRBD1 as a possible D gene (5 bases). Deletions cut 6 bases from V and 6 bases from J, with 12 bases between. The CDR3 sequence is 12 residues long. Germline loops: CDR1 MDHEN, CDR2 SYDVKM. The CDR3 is CASSLTVAEQYF. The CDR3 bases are TGTGCCAGCAGCTTGACAGTAGCCGAGCAGTACTTC.